The 22 T cell receptor beta chains below come from one sample, sequenced in a study of blood T cell repertoires in COVID-19. Only in-frame clones appear in the TCRdb table, and some are missing; sequencing was by immunoSEQ multiplex PCR. Among fewer than 80,000 clones listed, around 90% were seen once. Specimen: peripheral blood. The receptors here all came from a man aged 25-45 years with acute or convalescent COVID-19.

This chain connects TRBV28 to TRBJ1-6, with D possibly matching TRBD1 (5 bases). The germline V and J ends were trimmed by 2 bases and 0 bases, with 14 bases remaining between them. The CDR3 is 18 amino acids. CDR1 is MDHEN and CDR2 is SYDVKM in the germline V gene. The CDR3 region is CASSLGAPKSSYNSPLHF. The CDR3 DNA sequence: TGTGCCAGCAGTTTAGGGGCGCCCAAAAGCTCCTATAATTCACCCCTCCACTTT.

The chain joins TRBV24-1 to TRBJ2-5, with 8 bases that match TRBD2. The germline V gene has CDR1 KGHDR and CDR2 SFDVKD. The length of the CDR3 is 19 residues. V was clipped by 2 bases and J by 6 bases; unmatched bases: 19. CDR3 loop: CATSDSPGTSGRVEQTQYF. In DNA, the CDR3 is TGTGCCACCAGTGATTCCCCGGGAACCAGCGGGAGAGTGGAACAGACCCAGTACTTC.

The rearrangement links TRBV6-2 or TRBV6-3 to TRBJ1-5; D is ambiguous. CDR1 and CDR2 from the germline V gene are MNHEY and SVGEGT. V shed 4 bases and J shed 4 bases, with 5 bases lying between them. The CDR3 contains 12 residues. The CDR3 bases are TGTGCCAGCAGTTCCCCTAATCAGCCCCAGCATTTT. The encoded protein is CASSSPNQPQHF.

The chain uses TRBV7-3 and TRBJ2-3; no clear D gene. V shed 2 bases and J shed 3 bases, with 12 bases lying between them. CDR1 is SGHTA and CDR2 is FQGTGA in the germline V gene. The CDR3 has 15 amino acids. DNA for the CDR3: TGTGCCAGCAGCTTATCCGGCGAGGTGACAGATACGCAGTATTTT. Translated, it gives CASSLSGEVTDTQYF.

This chain uses TRBV6-1 with TRBJ2-1; possibly TRBD2 for D (6 bases). Per germline, CDR1 MNHNS and CDR2 SASEGT. The CDR3 consists of 16 residues. V lost 4 bases and J 0 bases, leaving 13 bases between the germline ends. The CDR3: CASSGPVGGSYNEQFF. CDR3 in DNA: TGTGCCAGCAGTGGTCCGGTGGGGGGCTCCTACAATGAGCAGTTCTTC.

This clone was detected once. The chain carries TRBV4-1 and TRBJ2-7, with D perhaps matching TRBD2 (6 bases). The CDR3 has 17 amino acids. Germline V lookup: CDR1 MGHRA, CDR2 YSYEKL. V dropped 0 bases and J dropped 6 bases, with 21 bases sitting between them. This chain's CDR3 is CASSQEGGIPGKPEQYF. The CDR3 DNA reads TGCGCCAGCAGCCAAGAAGGCGGGATCCCGGGTAAACCCGAGCAGTACTTC.

This clone qualifies as medium-sized. V gene TRBV4-2 combines with J gene TRBJ2-7; 10 bases map to TRBD2. Germline CDR1 reads LGHNA; CDR2 reads YNFKEQ. V lost 1 base to trimming and J lost 0 bases; unmatched junction nucleotides: 0. CDR3 length: 15 amino acids. The CDR3 loop reads CASSQGLAGSYEQYF. CDR3 DNA sequence: TGTGCCAGCAGCCAAGGACTAGCGGGCTCCTACGAGCAGTACTTC.

This chain joins TRBV11-2 and TRBJ2-5; TRBD2 matches at 9 bases. The CDR3 runs 15 residues. The V gene's germline CDR1 is SGHAT and CDR2 FQNNGV. The ends lost 5 bases at V and 4 bases at J; junction bases unmatched: 8. CDR3 residues: CASSLLGGGGETQYF. CDR3 DNA sequence: TGTGCCAGCAGCCTATTAGGCGGGGGGGGAGAGACCCAGTACTTC.

The chain links TRBV5-1 to TRBJ1-4, with D possibly being TRBD1 (5 bases). Germline CDR1 and CDR2: SGHRS and YFSETQ. This CDR3 contains 14 residues. Trimming stripped 3 bases from V and 6 bases from J, with 12 bases between. The CDR3 DNA is TGCGCCAGCAGCTCCGGGAGGGGCCATGAAAAACTGTTTTTT. Its protein product is CASSSGRGHEKLFF.

This clone was detected only once. The CDR3 region is CASGADTQYF. DNA for the CDR3: TGTGCCAGCGGAGCAGATACGCAGTATTTT. This rearrangement joins TRBV18 to TRBJ2-3; no reliable D call. V was clipped by 8 bases and J by 4 bases, with 4 bases between them. The CDR3 consists of 10 residues. CDR1 and CDR2 from the germline V gene are KGHSH and LQKENI.

This chain joins TRBV15 and TRBJ2-3; D possibly corresponds to TRBD1 (6 bases). Trimming removed 4 bases from V and 3 bases from J, with 20 bases in between. In germline, CDR1 is LNHNV, CDR2 YYDKDF (reference sequence). The length of the CDR3 is 17 residues. The CDR3 DNA follows: TGTGCCACCAGCATGGACAGAGTTAACTACGTAACAGATACGCAGTATTTT. This translates into CATSMDRVNYVTDTQYF.

The chain employs TRBV13 and TRBJ1-2; 10 bases align to TRBD1. This CDR3 has 17 residues. J lost 3 bases, V lost 2 bases, and 9 bases had no gene match. CDR1 is PRHDT and CDR2 is FYEKMQ in the germline V gene (reference sequence). CDR3 coding DNA: TGTGCCAGCAGCTTATCCGGGACAGGGGTCTTCCACTATGGCTACACCTTC. Translation gives CASSLSGTGVFHYGYTF.

The J gene is TRBJ2-5, the V gene TRBV5-6; 9 nucleotides line up with TRBD1. The germline gives CDR1 SGHDT, CDR2 YYEEEE. V shed 5 bases and J 5 bases; nucleotides not matched to a gene: 4. CDR3 length: 13 residues. CDR3 DNA: TGTGCCAGCAGTTCCGGGACAGGGGAGACCCAGTACTTC. This gives the protein CASSSGTGETQYF.

Only a few counts were recorded for this clone. The chain combines TRBV27 with TRBJ1-1; 8 bases are shared with TRBD1. The CDR3 is made up of 16 amino acids. CDR1 and CDR2 from the germline V gene are MNHEY and SMNVEV (reference sequence). V was clipped by 8 bases and J by 0 bases; unmatched bases: 11. The CDR3 DNA follows: TGTGCCAGCGGTACTTGGGACAGGAGACTGAACACTGAAGCTTTCTTT. Translated: CASGTWDRRLNTEAFF.

DNA for the CDR3: TGTGCCAGCAGCCAAGTGGGGAAGACTACTAGAACCTACGAGCAGTACTTC. Its translation is CASSQVGKTTRTYEQYF. This chain joins TRBV3-1 (or the pseudogene TRBV3-2) and TRBJ2-7; weak D call: TRBD2 (5 bases). The germline V gene has CDR1 LGHDT and CDR2 YNNKEL (reference sequence). The CDR3 runs 17 residues. V gave up 1 base and J gave up 2 bases, with 18 bases separating them.

V usage is TRBV14 and J usage is TRBJ2-3, with D possibly TRBD2 on 6 matching bases. Germline CDR1 reads SGHDN; CDR2 reads FVKESK. V was trimmed by 1 base and J by 4 bases, leaving 12 bases between them. The CDR3 totals 15 residues. CDR3 bases: TGTGCCAGCAGCCAAGTCGGCGGGACCTCAGATACGCAGTATTTT. Translating it yields CASSQVGGTSDTQYF. Filled out from reference TRBV14 and TRBJ2-3, the complete variable domain reads EAGVTQFPSHSVIEKGQTVTLRCDPISGHDNLYWYRRVMGKEIKFLLHFVKESKQDESGMPNNRFLAERTGGTYSTLKVQPAELEDSGVYFCASSQVGGTSDTQYFGPGTRLTVL.

The chain has TRBV3-1 (or the pseudogene TRBV3-2) and TRBJ2-6, with D perhaps matching TRBD2 (5 bases). The V gene's germline CDR1 is LGHDT and CDR2 YNNKEL (reference sequence). The V end was cut by 3 bases, the J end by 0 bases, with 12 bases between. The CDR3 sequence is 17 residues long. The chain's CDR3 is CASSHGLSDSGANVLTF. The CDR3 DNA reads as TGTGCCAGCAGCCACGGACTGAGTGACTCTGGGGCCAACGTCCTGACTTTC.

A word on this clone: Other DNA variants within this sample encode the same CDR3. This chain joins TRBV5-6 and TRBJ1-4; weak D call: TRBD1 (6 bases). The CDR3 contains 14 residues. From germline, CDR1 is SGHDT and CDR2 YYEEEE. The ends were cut back, 0 bases at V and 8 bases at J, with 11 bases in the middle. This CDR3 reads CASSLDRDREKLFF. For the CDR3, the DNA is TGTGCCAGCAGCTTGGACAGGGATCGAGAAAAACTGTTTTTT.

V usage is TRBV24-1 and J usage is TRBJ2-7, with D maybe TRBD2 (5 bases). Germline V gene data show CDR1 as KGHDR and CDR2 as SFDVKD. The V end was cut by 8 bases, the J end by 6 bases, with 22 bases between. This CDR3 has 15 amino acids. CDR3 region: CATMWARERIPEQYF. CDR3 coding DNA: TGTGCCACCATGTGGGCTCGGGAACGGATCCCCGAGCAGTACTTC.

The chain uses TRBV10-3 and TRBJ1-6; D is unresolved. The CDR3 contains 14 residues. Germline CDR1 and CDR2: ENHRY and SYGVKD. The V gene lost 6 bases and the J gene lost 6 bases, with 12 bases spanning the gap. The CDR3 here is CAIRPPGVNSPLHF. CDR3 DNA: TGTGCCATCAGGCCGCCCGGGGTTAATTCACCCCTCCACTTT.

The chain carries TRBV28 and TRBJ1-6; 8 nucleotides align to TRBD1. V lost 6 bases, J lost 8 bases, and 15 bases stayed unmatched. Germline-derived CDR1 and CDR2 are MDHEN and SYDVKM. The CDR3 loop spans 17 amino acids. The CDR3 DNA reads TGTGCCAGCAGGACGACAGGGGACCGTCTTATGGATTCACCCCTCCACTTT. Translating it yields CASRTTGDRLMDSPLHF.

The V call is TRBV28, the J call TRBJ1-2; the match to TRBD1 covers 9 bases. Germline loops: CDR1 MDHEN, CDR2 SYDVKM. This CDR3 contains 16 residues. Trimming took 4 bases from V and 5 from J; bases not matched to a gene: 11. The DNA for the CDR3 is TGTGCCAGCAGTTCTGGGGGGACAGGGATAAGTTATGGCTACACCTTC. The encoded protein is CASSSGGTGISYGYTF.